A selection of T cell receptor beta chains follows, all from one sample in a study of shared clonotypes between healthy human individuals. Generated by immunoSEQ multiplex PCR, the TCRdb table keeps only in-frame clones and is missing some. The sample has about half a million clones, more than 65% seen once. Sequencing used PBMCs. These receptors originate from a woman aged 40 to 49 in good health. Some clones in this sample may be carry-over from other donors' samples. The CDR3 runs from the conserved cysteine through the conserved F or W. The D gene is left open where the match is weak. Part of the rows lack a size; the others show once, few, many or a class for expanded clones.

V	size	J	D	CDR3	DNA
TRBV11-2	NA	TRBJ2-5	TRBD1	CASSPAGTAQETQYF	TGCGCCAGCAGCCCAGCCGGGACAGCCCAAGAGACCCAGTACTTC
TRBV30	NA	TRBJ2-2	TRBD2	CAWSVRGRASGSLGGELFF	TGTGCCTGGAGTGTACGGGGCCGGGCTAGCGGGAGCCTTGGCGGGGAGCTGTTTTTT
TRBV5-1	NA	TRBJ1-2	TRBD1	CASSLGGQSTNGYTF	TGCGCCAGCAGCTTGGGGGGACAGAGTACAAATGGCTACACCTTC
TRBV7-9	NA	TRBJ2-7	NA	CASSQAGTSNSYEQYF	TGTGCCAGCAGCCAAGCCGGTACGTCCAACTCCTACGAGCAGTACTTC
TRBV6-1	NA	TRBJ2-1	NA	CASSEAVYEQFF	TGTGCCAGCAGTGAAGCAGTCTATGAGCAGTTCTTC
TRBV7-3	few	TRBJ2-2	TRBD2	CASSSGLATGELFF	TGTGCCAGCAGCTCGGGACTAGCGACCGGGGAGCTGTTTTTT
TRBV27	once	TRBJ2-1	TRBD2	CASSAGGGANNEQFF	TGTGCCAGCAGTGCTGGGGGAGGGGCCAACAATGAGCAGTTCTTC
TRBV2	NA	TRBJ1-4	TRBD1	CASRAGQGAATNEKLFF	TGTGCCAGCAGGGCAGGACAGGGGGCAGCAACTAATGAAAAACTGTTTTTT
TRBV7-9	NA	TRBJ2-1	NA	CASSPGILSYNEQFF	TGTGCCAGCAGCCCCGGGATCCTCTCCTACAATGAGCAGTTCTTC
TRBV19	few	TRBJ2-7	NA	CASSGSLGRGSYEQYF	TGTGCCAGTAGTGGATCGCTAGGCAGGGGATCCTACGAGCAGTACTTC
TRBV2	NA	TRBJ1-3	NA	CASSERGYSGNTIYF	TGTGCCAGCAGTGAAAGGGGGTACTCTGGAAACACCATATATTTT
TRBV6-5	NA	TRBJ2-1	NA	CASSYSFAGEEEQFF	TGTGCCAGCAGTTACTCGTTTGCCGGCGAGGAGGAGCAGTTCTTC
TRBV13	once	TRBJ2-1	NA	CASSLAPLRNSYNEQFF	TGTGCCAGCAGCTTAGCCCCTTTGCGGAACTCCTACAATGAGCAGTTCTTC
TRBV5-1	once	TRBJ1-3	NA	CASSLTSGTGNTIYF	TGCGCCAGCAGCTTAACCTCAGGGACTGGAAACACCATATATTTT
TRBV19	NA	TRBJ2-7	NA	CASSIPEGEQYF	TGTGCCAGTAGTATTCCTGAAGGCGAGCAGTACTTC
TRBV27	NA	TRBJ2-1	NA	CASIRGGIYNEQFF	TGTGCCAGCATTAGGGGCGGGATCTACAATGAGCAGTTCTTC
TRBV7-9	NA	TRBJ1-2	TRBD1	CASSASGQIFNYGYTF	TGTGCCAGCAGCGCCTCGGGACAGATCTTTAACTATGGCTACACCTTC
TRBV2	NA	TRBJ2-7	TRBD2	CAALSLAGESYEQYF	TGTGCCGCCTTATCACTAGCGGGGGAATCCTACGAGCAGTACTTC
TRBV20-1	NA	TRBJ2-7	NA	CSVPNYEQYF	TGCAGTGTTCCAAACTACGAGCAGTACTTC
TRBV4-3	NA	TRBJ2-1	TRBD2	CASSLGRGLAGGYNEQFF	TGCGCCAGCAGCCTTGGCCGGGGACTAGCGGGAGGGTACAATGAGCAGTTCTTC
TRBV7-2	many	TRBJ2-1	TRBD1	CASIPDREPYNEQFF	TGTGCCAGCATCCCGGACAGGGAGCCCTACAATGAGCAGTTCTTC
TRBV6-4	NA	TRBJ2-3	TRBD2	CASSDSSGAADTQYF	TGTGCCAGCAGTGACTCGAGCGGGGCGGCAGATACGCAGTATTTT
TRBV5-1	NA	TRBJ2-1	TRBD2	CASRSSGTPRDEQFF	TGCGCCAGCAGAAGTAGCGGGACGCCTCGCGATGAGCAGTTCTTC
TRBV19	NA	TRBJ1-1	TRBD1	CASSLTGGPNTEAFF	TGTGCCAGTAGTTTGACAGGGGGACCGAACACTGAAGCTTTCTTT
TRBV29-1	once	TRBJ2-1	TRBD1	CSVDLGDRTYNEQFF	TGCAGCGTTGACTTGGGGGACAGAACCTACAATGAGCAGTTCTTC
TRBV15	NA	TRBJ2-7	NA	CATSRDPGATSEQYF	TGTGCCACCAGCAGAGATCCAGGGGCGACGAGTGAGCAGTACTTC
TRBV30	NA	TRBJ2-7	TRBD1	CAWRQGSSYEQYF	TGTGCCTGGAGACAGGGGAGCTCCTACGAGCAGTACTTC
TRBV5-4	NA	TRBJ1-2	NA	CASSLVDRANYGYTF	TGTGCCAGCAGCCTCGTGGACAGAGCCAACTATGGCTACACCTTC
TRBV10-3	NA	TRBJ1-4	TRBD1	CAISVQGREKLFF	TGTGCCATCAGTGTACAGGGGCGGGAAAAACTGTTTTTT
TRBV6-1	NA	TRBJ2-7	NA	CASNDRWGQYEQYF	TGTGCCAGCAATGACAGGTGGGGACAATACGAGCAGTACTTC
TRBV30	NA	TRBJ1-6	NA	CAWSVGSGSPLHF	TGTGCCTGGAGTGTAGGGTCAGGTTCACCCCTCCACTTT
TRBV7-9	NA	TRBJ1-3	NA	CASSPPSSSGNTIYF	TGTGCCAGCAGCCCGCCCTCTTCCTCTGGAAACACCATATATTTT
TRBV19	NA	TRBJ2-1	NA	CASSLDSLGNEQFF	TGTGCCAGTAGTCTAGACAGTCTGGGTAATGAGCAGTTCTTC
TRBV19	NA	TRBJ2-5	TRBD2	CASSVGLARETQYF	TGTGCCAGTAGTGTGGGACTAGCTCGCGAGACCCAGTACTTC
TRBV6-5	NA	TRBJ2-3	TRBD2	CASTSGGNTDTQYF	TGTGCCAGCACTAGCGGGGGAAACACAGATACGCAGTATTTT
TRBV7-3	NA	TRBJ2-1	NA	CASSRQSSEYNEQFF	TGTGCCAGCAGCCGCCAATCATCGGAGTACAATGAGCAGTTCTTC
TRBV20-1	NA	TRBJ1-2	NA	CSAELLHGYTF	TGCAGTGCAGAGCTACTCCATGGCTACACCTTC
TRBV18	few	TRBJ1-1	TRBD1	CASSPHGTGDEAFF	TGTGCCAGCTCACCCCATGGGACAGGTGATGAAGCTTTCTTT
TRBV5-1	NA	TRBJ2-7	TRBD1	CASSLAGQAVGEQYF	TGCGCCAGCAGCTTGGCGGGACAGGCAGTGGGGGAGCAGTACTTC
TRBV7-8	NA	TRBJ1-2	NA	CASSLRQGGGYTF	TGTGCCAGCAGCTTACGGCAGGGCGGCGGCTACACCTTC
TRBV7-8	NA	TRBJ2-5	TRBD2	CASRPTSGQETQYF	TGTGCCAGCAGACCCACTAGCGGGCAAGAGACCCAGTACTTC
TRBV7-9	NA	TRBJ2-7	NA	CASSKGGGSYEQYF	TGTGCCAGCAGCAAAGGAGGGGGATCCTACGAGCAGTACTTC
TRBV5-1	once	TRBJ2-7	NA	CASSGTYEQYF	TGCGCCAGCAGCGGCACCTACGAGCAGTACTTC
TRBV13	NA	TRBJ2-1	NA	CASSFSGSGNEQFF	TGTGCCAGCAGCTTCTCCGGGAGCGGGAATGAGCAGTTCTTC
TRBV2	NA	TRBJ1-5	NA	CASQGNNNQPQHF	TGTGCCAGCCAAGGGAACAACAATCAGCCCCAGCATTTT
TRBV27	NA	TRBJ2-3	NA	CASSLSRVNTDTQYF	TGTGCCAGCAGTTTATCCCGCGTAAACACAGATACGCAGTATTTT
TRBV5-1	NA	TRBJ1-1	TRBD1	CASSRGQLGDTEAFF	TGCGCCAGCAGCCGGGGACAGCTCGGGGACACTGAAGCTTTCTTT
TRBV6-6	NA	TRBJ2-7	NA	CASSYTAGSYYEQYF	TGTGCCAGCAGTTACACGGCGGGATCCTACTACGAGCAGTACTTC
TRBV28	many	TRBJ2-7	NA	CASSSRSRGTGYEQYF	TGTGCCAGCAGTTCCAGATCGCGCGGGACGGGTTACGAGCAGTACTTC
TRBV30	few	TRBJ1-6	NA	CARRDGSSYNSPLHF	TGTGCCCGCCGGGACGGTAGCTCCTATAATTCACCCCTCCACTTT
TRBV6-6	NA	TRBJ2-7	NA	CASSYSRETYEQYF	TGTGCCAGCAGTTACTCGAGGGAAACCTACGAGCAGTACTTC
TRBV10-3	NA	TRBJ2-7	NA	CAISTGHNSPYEQYF	TGTGCCATCTCCACAGGACACAACTCCCCCTACGAGCAGTACTTC
TRBV10-3	NA	TRBJ2-7	TRBD1	CAISESGGQGANYEQYF	TGTGCCATCAGTGAGTCCGGAGGACAGGGGGCGAACTACGAGCAGTACTTC
TRBV5-1	many	TRBJ1-4	TRBD1	CASSLGGVEKLFF	TGCGCCAGCAGTCTAGGGGGCGTTGAAAAACTGTTTTTT